This T cell receptor (beta chain) is from a study of blood T cell repertoires in COVID-19. At the level of the study: Some COVID-19 samples were acute and others convalescent; all came from the United States, Italy and Spain. Sources were T cells, B-cell-depleted T cells, or PBMCs; the material itself was cDNA or gDNA.

The authors' processing: For nucleated cells, counts were estimated from reference gene primer amplification. The protocol was immunoSEQ multiplex PCR, while the TCRdb copy is restricted to in-frame clones and leaves out a portion. The D gene and trimming were derived from the DNA, and the V and J assignments and clone size from that table. The sample includes fewer than 55,000 clones, less than 90% of them seen just once. CDR1 is KGHDR, CDR2 SFDVKD, per germline. This CDR3 region has 12 residues. V lost 6 bases and J 2 bases, leaving 6 bases between the germline ends. The TCR originated in a man aged 50 or older with acute or convalescent COVID-19. The chain recombines TRBV24-1 with TRBJ1-2; no clear D gene. The sequenced sample was peripheral blood. The CDR3 reads CATSTTNYGYTF. The DNA for the CDR3 is TGTGCCACCAGTACAACGAACTATGGCTACACCTTC.